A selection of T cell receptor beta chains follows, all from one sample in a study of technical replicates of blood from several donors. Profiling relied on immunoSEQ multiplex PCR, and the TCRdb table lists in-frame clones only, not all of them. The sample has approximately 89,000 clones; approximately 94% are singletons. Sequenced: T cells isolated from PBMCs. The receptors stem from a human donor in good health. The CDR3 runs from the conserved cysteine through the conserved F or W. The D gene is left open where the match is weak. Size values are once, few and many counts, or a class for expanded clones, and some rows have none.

TGTGCCAGCAGGGACAGGGGAAGCTACGAGCAGTACTTC CASRDRGSYEQYF TRBJ2-7 NA TRBD1 TRBV5-4
TGTGCCAGCGAGGGATGGGGGGACACAGATACGCAGTATTTT CASEGWGDTDTQYF TRBJ2-3 once NA TRBV25-1
TGTGTCAGAAGCTTAGCGAACACCCCACACTATGGCTACACCTTC CVRSLANTPHYGYTF TRBJ1-2 NA NA TRBV7-5
TGTGCCAGCAATAACCTTAGCGGGACAAACTCCTACGAGCAGTACTTC CASNNLSGTNSYEQYF TRBJ2-7 NA TRBD2 TRBV28
TGTGCCACCAGCAGAACGACAGGGGAAGTTGATGGCTACACCTTC CATSRTTGEVDGYTF TRBJ1-2 NA TRBD1 TRBV15
TGCGCCAGCAGCCAGGTGAGCGCATCCACCTACGAGCAGTACTTC CASSQVSASTYEQYF TRBJ2-7 NA NA TRBV4-1
TGTGCCAGCAGTGATGACACCCTGATTGTCAATCAGCCCCAGCATTTT CASSDDTLIVNQPQHF TRBJ1-5 NA NA TRBV2
TGTGCCATCAGTGAGGGAGGTCCCCAGCCCCAGCATTTT CAISEGGPQPQHF TRBJ1-5 NA NA TRBV10-3
TGTGCCAGCTCACGCTCTACAGGGGGCGCTTTCAATATGGCTAACACCTTC CASSRSTGGAFNMANTF TRBJ1-2 NA TRBD1 TRBV18
TGTGCCAGCAGCAGACAGGGGACGGATGGCTACACCTTC CASSRQGTDGYTF TRBJ1-2 NA TRBD1 TRBV5-6
TGTGCCAGCAGCTTATCGGAGGGGGGGAGTAATAATGAGCAGTTCTTC CASSLSEGGSNNEQFF TRBJ2-1 NA NA TRBV7-9
TGCGCCAGCAGCTTGGCGGGGACTAGTGAAGAGACCCAGTACTTC CASSLAGTSEETQYF TRBJ2-5 once TRBD2 TRBV5-1